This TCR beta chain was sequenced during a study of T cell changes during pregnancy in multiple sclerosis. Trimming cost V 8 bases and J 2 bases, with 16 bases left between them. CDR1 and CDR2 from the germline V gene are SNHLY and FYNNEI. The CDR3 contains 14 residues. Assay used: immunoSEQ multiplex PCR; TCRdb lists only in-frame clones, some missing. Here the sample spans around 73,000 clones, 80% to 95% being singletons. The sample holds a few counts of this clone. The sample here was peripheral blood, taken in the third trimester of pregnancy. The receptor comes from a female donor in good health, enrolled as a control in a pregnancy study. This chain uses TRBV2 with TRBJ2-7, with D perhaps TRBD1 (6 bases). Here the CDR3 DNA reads TGTGCCAGCGATGAGGGGGATATAACCTACGAGCAGTACTTC. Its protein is CASDEGDITYEQYF.